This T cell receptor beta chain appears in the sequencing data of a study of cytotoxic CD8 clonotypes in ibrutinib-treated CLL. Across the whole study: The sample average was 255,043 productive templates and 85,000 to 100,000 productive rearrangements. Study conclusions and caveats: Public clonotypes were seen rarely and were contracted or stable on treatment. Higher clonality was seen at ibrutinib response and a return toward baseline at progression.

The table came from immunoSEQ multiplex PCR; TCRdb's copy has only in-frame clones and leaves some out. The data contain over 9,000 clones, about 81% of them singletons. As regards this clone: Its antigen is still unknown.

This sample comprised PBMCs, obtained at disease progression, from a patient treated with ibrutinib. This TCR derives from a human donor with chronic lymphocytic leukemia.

CDR3 amino acids: CASSFTAGLVFETQYF. The CDR3 bases are TGCGCCAGCAGCTTTACCGCGGGGTTAGTTTTTGAGACCCAGTACTTC. This chain joins TRBV5-1 and TRBJ2-5, with D maybe TRBD2 (6 bases). This CDR3 has 16 residues. V shed 2 bases and J shed 5 bases, with 19 bases lying between them. CDR1 SGHRS and CDR2 YFSETQ come from the germline V gene.